This T cell receptor beta chain was recovered during a study of identical twins. This clonotype has more than one count but fewer than ten. TCRdb reprocessed the 5' RACE reads with MiXCR, giving one entry per CDR3 protein. The sample contains 450,000 or so distinct CDR3 sequences, roughly an eighth of which appear only once. These data were also filed under a second study, of yellow fever vaccine responses in identical twins.

Source material: CD4+ T cells sorted from blood. The source is a woman aged 18-35 years in good health.

The CDR3 bases are TGTGCCATCAGTGAGCCCCATGGCTACACCTTC. The encoded protein is CAISEPHGYTF. This chain connects TRBV10-3 to TRBJ1-2; D is undetermined. This CDR3 contains 11 residues. Germline lookup yields CDR1 ENHRY and CDR2 SYGVKD. Trimming cost V 2 bases and J 6 bases, with 4 bases left between them.